Presented here are 16 T cell receptor beta chains from one specimen sequenced in a study of T cell responses to AZD1222 COVID-19 vaccine. Here immunoSEQ multiplex PCR was the method, and the copy in TCRdb shows in-frame clones only, minus some. The top ten hold under 15% of the sample, which has about 50,000 clones, about 87% seen once. The specimen was peripheral blood, collected on day 0 of AZD1222 vaccination. The receptors shown here come from an adult in good health.

The rearrangement links TRBV7-2 to TRBJ2-2; D is unclear. This CDR3 contains 16 residues. Germline assignment: CDR1 SGHTA and CDR2 FQGNSA. V gave up 2 bases and J gave up 3 bases, with 13 bases separating them. The CDR3 DNA follows: TGTGCCAGCAGCTTAAGGCTAGGCGACTACACCGGGGAGCTGTTTTTT. Amino acids: CASSLRLGDYTGELFF. The full variable domain, its missing parts supplied by reference TRBV7-2 and TRBJ2-2, is GAGVSQSPSNKVTEKGKDVELRCDPISGHTALYWYRQSLGQGLEFLIYFQGNSAPDKSGLPSDRFSAERTGGSVSTLTIQRTQQEDSAVYLCASSLRLGDYTGELFFGEGSRLTVL.

Remarks on this clone: At the DNA level, this CDR3 is encoded by other sequences in the same sample as well. This sequence joins TRBV12-5 and TRBJ2-7, with 8 bases aligning to TRBD1. The junction had 7 bases not matched to a gene; V was cut back by 6 bases and J by 3 bases. Germline values: CDR1 LGHNT, CDR2 FRNRAP. The CDR3 has 14 residues. The DNA for the CDR3 is TGTGCTAGTGGCGGACAGGGATTCAACTACGAGCAGTACTTC. Amino acid sequence: CASGGQGFNYEQYF.

V is TRBV30 and J is TRBJ2-3; TRBD2 is a possible D gene (6 bases). Looked up from germline, CDR1 is GTSNPN and CDR2 is SVGIG (reference sequence). This CDR3 is built from 17 residues. V lost 0 bases and J 0 bases, leaving 16 bases between the germline ends. The CDR3 is CAWSVRVSGSSTDTQYF. The CDR3 bases are TGTGCCTGGAGTGTAAGGGTGAGCGGGTCTAGCACAGATACGCAGTATTTT.

The V gene is TRBV27, the J gene TRBJ1-2; no clear D gene. Germline V gives CDR1 MNHEY, CDR2 SMNVEV (reference sequence). The CDR3 is made up of 15 amino acids. Trimming removed 5 bases at V and 7 bases at J, with 20 bases between. The CDR3 nucleotides read TGTGCCAGCAGTCCCTATCTTTTCCTTACGGGTGGCTACACCTTC. Translating gives CASSPYLFLTGGYTF.

V gene TRBV5-1 combines with J gene TRBJ1-5; D unresolved. Deletions cut 1 base from V and 4 bases from J, with 9 bases between. The germline gives CDR1 SGHRS, CDR2 YFSETQ. There are 14 residues in the CDR3. DNA of the CDR3: TGCGCCAGCAGCTTGAGTGGAGGAAATCAGCCCCAGCATTTT. It is translated as CASSLSGGNQPQHF.

The V and J genes are TRBV4-1 and TRBJ1-1, with TRBD1 as a possible D gene (5 bases). Looked up from germline, CDR1 is MGHRA and CDR2 is YSYEKL. Trimming stripped 1 base from V and 2 bases from J, with 20 bases between. This CDR3 comprises 18 residues. CDR3 sequence: CASSQGRPQGARNTEAFF. CDR3 coding DNA: TGCGCCAGCAGCCAAGGCCGGCCCCAGGGAGCCAGAAACACTGAAGCTTTCTTT.

V usage is TRBV6-5 and J usage is TRBJ2-7, with D possibly matching TRBD2 (6 bases). V was cut by 6 bases and J by 2 bases, with 8 bases left in between. The CDR3 runs 12 residues. Germline V gene lookup returns CDR1 MNHEY and CDR2 SVGAGI. CDR3 bases: TGTGCCAGCAGCGGGACTCCCTACGAGCAGTACTTC. It translates to CASSGTPYEQYF.

This clone showed up just once. This chain joins TRBV6-4 and TRBJ2-3, with TRBD1 matching over 12 bases. Germline loops: CDR1 MRHNA, CDR2 SNTAGT. The junction had 7 bases not matched to a gene; V was cut back by 3 bases and J by 6 bases. CDR3 size: 16 residues. CDR3 loop: CASSEHGTGGVDTQYF. In DNA, the CDR3 is TGTGCCAGCAGTGAGCACGGGACAGGGGGCGTCGATACGCAGTATTTT.

This chain links TRBV18 with TRBJ2-5; the D gene is possibly TRBD2 (5 bases). The CDR3 has 15 residues. Germline V lookup: CDR1 KGHSH, CDR2 LQKENI. V gave up 3 bases and J gave up 4 bases, with 15 bases separating them. CDR3 protein: CASSPGLADVETQYF. As DNA, the CDR3 is TGTGCCAGCTCACCTGGGCTAGCCGACGTAGAGACCCAGTACTTC.

The gene calls are TRBV18 and TRBJ1-2, with D unclear. From germline, CDR1 is KGHSH and CDR2 LQKENI. The CDR3 contains 14 residues. V lost 1 base, J lost 4 bases, and 10 bases lay in between. Here the CDR3 DNA reads TGTGCCAGCTCACCACAGCACGGGAGCTATGGCTACACCTTC. This sequence encodes CASSPQHGSYGYTF.

CDR3 sequence reads: CASSLESGSGTQYF. For the CDR3, the DNA is TGTGCCAGCAGCTTGGAGTCAGGGTCGGGGACCCAGTACTTC. This rearrangement joins TRBV7-9 to TRBJ2-5, with D possibly TRBD1 on 5 matching bases. Germline V gives CDR1 SEHNR, CDR2 FQNEAQ (reference sequence). V was cut by 3 bases and J by 7 bases, with 15 bases left in between. CDR3 size: 14 residues.

The chain has TRBV9 and TRBJ2-1, with D possibly TRBD2 on 5 matching bases. Trimming cost V 0 bases and J 12 bases, with 13 bases left between them. The CDR3 runs 13 residues. From germline, CDR1 is SGDLS and CDR2 YYNGEE. The DNA of the CDR3 is TGTGCCAGCAGCGTAGGTACCCTAGGAGGGCAGTTCTTC. It translates to CASSVGTLGGQFF.

The chain uses TRBV27 and TRBJ1-4, with D possibly TRBD1 on 6 matching bases. CDR3 length: 15 amino acids. Germline V gives CDR1 MNHEY, CDR2 SMNVEV (reference sequence). Trimming cost V 3 bases and J 7 bases, with 15 bases left between them. The CDR3 here is CASSFADSRGEKLFF. DNA of the CDR3: TGTGCCAGCAGTTTCGCGGACAGCCGCGGTGAAAAACTGTTTTTT.

V and J are TRBV5-6 and TRBJ2-3; D tentatively reads TRBD1 or TRBD2 (5 bases each). CDR1 SGHDT and CDR2 YYEEEE come from the germline V gene. The V gene lost 0 bases and the J gene lost 2 bases, with 13 bases spanning the gap. CDR3 length: 16 residues. In DNA, the CDR3 is TGTGCCAGCAGCTTGGTCGGGGACCGACCCACAGATACGCAGTATTTT. This sequence encodes CASSLVGDRPTDTQYF.

The chain joins TRBV5-1 to TRBJ2-5; 8 nucleotides match TRBD1. Per the germline V gene, CDR1 is SGHRS and CDR2 is YFSETQ. The ends lost 5 bases at V and 0 bases at J; junction bases unmatched: 3. CDR3 length equals 14 residues. The chain's CDR3 is CASSRGQDQETQYF. Written as DNA, the CDR3 is TGCGCCAGCAGTCGGGGACAGGACCAAGAGACCCAGTACTTC.

By sample share, this clone is medium-sized. The chain recombines TRBV30 with TRBJ2-7; D tentatively fits TRBD1 or TRBD2 (5 bases each). V was pared by 0 bases and J by 0 bases, with 15 bases between. The CDR3 covers 16 residues. The germline V gene encodes CDR1 GTSNPN and CDR2 SVGIG (reference sequence). For the CDR3, the DNA is TGTGCCTGGAGTGTCCTACGGGGCTTAAGCTCCTACGAGCAGTACTTC. Its protein product is CAWSVLRGLSSYEQYF.